The T cell receptor beta chain described here comes from a study of CD8+ T cells in alopecia areata (dated 2018 in TCRdb). For the study in its entirety: The treated patients took part in an open-label pilot trial in which moderate-to-severe alopecia areata was treated with oral tofacitinib at 5 to 10 mg twice daily. Patients received tofacitinib for 6 to 18 months and were then followed off drug for 6 months to check for delayed response and recurrence. In treated patients, disease severity was measured using the SALT score, which gives the percentage of scalp surface area affected. High-throughput TCRbeta sequencing was used to examine T cell clonal expansion in alopecia areata in both the C3H/HeJ mouse model and human patients. Human TCRbeta sequencing covered scalp tissue and sorted CD4+ and CD8+ peripheral blood T cells from patchy and totalis/universalis alopecia areata patients and healthy controls. Biopsies were taken from tofacitinib-treated patients at baseline and at 4 and 24 weeks of treatment, and a later scalp biopsy was taken in several of the tofacitinib-treated patients. Scalp clonality was compared among normal scalp (n=4), patchy alopecia areata scalp (n=8), and alopecia totalis/universalis scalp (n=8). RNA was obtained with the PAXgene miRNA kit for fixed scalp, the miRNeasy kit for PBMCs, and the RNeasy kit for mouse skin. TCRbeta CDR3 regions were amplified by immunoSEQ multiplex PCR with 35 Vbeta forward and 13 Jbeta reverse primers. Study-level results and caveats: Shared TCR sequences between patients were less evident than in mice, which may be partly attributable to HLA diversity in the patient population. Compared with normal scalp, lesional scalp had higher clonality and more expanded CD8+ clones, particularly in alopecia totalis/universalis, a pattern that suggests antigenic drive. During tofacitinib treatment, many expanded lesional clones stuck around in both scalp and blood, and this persistence may partly explain why relapse happens after treatment is stopped. Unlike mouse skin, where gammadelta T cells dominate, normal human skin contains resident alphabeta T cells that get sequenced too, which complicates analysis of the scalp TCR repertoire. Scalp clonality and the number of expanded CD8+ clones among the top 100 scalp clones were significantly decreased by tofacitinib. Because the treated cohort was small and had only one nonresponder, larger studies are needed to examine links between baseline CD8+ expansion and response.

A distance of 9 bases separates the germline ends of V and J, which lose 3 bases and 0 bases respectively. Taken from cysteine to phenylalanine, the CDR3 has 15 residues. Of all the DNA, just the CDR3 is kept, 45 bases in frame from base 1. According to the germline V gene, CDR1 reads SNHLY and CDR2 reads FYNNEI. The sample's time point label, decoded: about four weeks on oral tofacitinib. The treatment or condition label for this specimen denotes: oral pan-JAK inhibitor, 5-10 mg twice daily. Peripheral blood and lesional scalp punch biopsies were obtained from patients with alopecia areata. PBMCs were separated by density centrifugation and stained for CD3, CD4 and CD8, after which CD4+ and CD8+ T cells were sorted on a FACSAria. Libraries were made using the immunoSEQ multiplex PCR assay. RNA was extracted from all samples and reverse transcribed into cDNA, which served as template for TCR sequencing. SuperScript III was used for first-strand cDNA synthesis, primed with a 2:1 mix of oligo-dT and random hexamers. A synthetic immune receptor repertoire was used to gauge amplification bias, and whatever bias remained was removed computationally. On the authors' methods: After raw reads were preprocessed to remove errors, the CDR3 was defined following IMGT conventions as running from the conserved cysteine to phenylalanine. Clonality was computed as 1 minus the Shannon entropy, with the entropy normalized by log2 of the number of productive unique TCRs. CD4 or CD8 identity of scalp clones was inferred by cross-referencing scalp TCRbeta sequences with sorted blood CD4 and CD8 repertoires. In TCRdb, the immuneACCESS table is reduced to in-frame sequences with V and J assigned. These tables do not hold every clone; where another copy was compared, an unresolved V gene accounts for under half, and the others remain unexplained. V, J and clone size are taken as reported in that table, and D and trimming were inferred from the DNA itself. The sample table shows about 190,000 clones, and 50% to 60% are seen once. The ten largest clonotypes hold over 0.55% of the sample.

Comments on this clone: The antigen it recognizes is unknown. No base quality values were provided; no much bigger clone lies one nucleotide off.

The rearranged segments are TRBV2 and TRBJ1-5; confidence is insufficient to name the D gene. The sequenced sample was CD4+ T cells sorted from blood, obtained at week 4, from a patient treated with tofacitinib. The clonotype was recovered from a human donor with alopecia areata. The CDR3 reads as follows: CASSDLGNSNQPQHF. The DNA reads as follows: TGTGCCAGCAGTGACCTGGGCAATAGCAATCAGCCCCAGCATTTT.